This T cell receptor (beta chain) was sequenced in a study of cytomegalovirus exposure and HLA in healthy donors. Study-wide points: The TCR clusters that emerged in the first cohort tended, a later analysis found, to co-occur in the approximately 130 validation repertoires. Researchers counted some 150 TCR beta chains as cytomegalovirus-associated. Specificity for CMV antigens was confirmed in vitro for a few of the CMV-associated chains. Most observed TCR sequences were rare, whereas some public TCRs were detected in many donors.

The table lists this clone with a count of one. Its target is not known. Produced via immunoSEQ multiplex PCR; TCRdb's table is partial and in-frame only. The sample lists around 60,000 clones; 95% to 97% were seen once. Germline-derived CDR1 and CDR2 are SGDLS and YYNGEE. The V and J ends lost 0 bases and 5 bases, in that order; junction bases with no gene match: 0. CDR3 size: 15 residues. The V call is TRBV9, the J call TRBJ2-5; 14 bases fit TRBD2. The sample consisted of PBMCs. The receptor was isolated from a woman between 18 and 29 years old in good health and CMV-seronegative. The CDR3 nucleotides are TGTGCCAGCAGCGTAGGACTAGCGGGGGGGGAGACCCAGTACTTC. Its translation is CASSVGLAGGETQYF.